The rows below give T cell receptor beta chains drawn from one sample of a study of shared clonotypes between healthy human individuals. Using immunoSEQ multiplex PCR, the repertoire was profiled, and TCRdb retains in-frame clones only, with some absent. The sample holds roughly 590,000 clones, roughly 95% seen once. The sequenced sample was naive CD8+ T cells sorted from blood. These receptors were obtained from a woman in her 30s in good health. Both conserved end residues are part of each CDR3. A D gene is named only where the DNA matches it firmly. Clone size is not always given. Where it is, it says once, few, many or a class for expanded clones.

TRBV4-2	NA	NA	TRBJ2-7	16	CASSQSYIEGGYEQYF	TGTGCCAGCAGCCAATCATATATCGAGGGCGGATACGAGCAGTACTTC
TRBV19	TRBD1	NA	TRBJ1-1	14	CASSDRTGGVEAFF	TGTGCCAGTAGTGACCGGACAGGGGGCGTTGAAGCTTTCTTT
TRBV6-1	NA	NA	TRBJ2-7	14	CASSGQRSYYEQYF	TGTGCCAGCAGTGGGCAGCGCTCCTACTACGAGCAGTACTTC
TRBV7-9	TRBD1	NA	TRBJ1-2	14	CASSVDPTGEDYTF	TGTGCCAGCAGCGTAGACCCGACAGGGGAAGACTACACCTTC
TRBV2	TRBD2	NA	TRBJ2-7	14	CASSEAGGPYEQYF	TGTGCCAGCAGTGAGGCGGGGGGCCCCTACGAGCAGTACTTC
TRBV19	NA	NA	TRBJ1-2	12	CASMGANYGYTF	TGTGCCAGTATGGGAGCTAACTATGGCTACACCTTC
TRBV11-1	NA	NA	TRBJ2-7	13	CASSLVQPYEQYF	TGTGCCAGCAGCTTAGTTCAGCCCTACGAGCAGTACTTC
TRBV18	NA	NA	TRBJ1-5	18	CASSPPSPNGYSNQPQHF	TGTGCCAGCTCACCACCTTCGCCCAACGGATATAGCAATCAGCCCCAGCATTTT
TRBV5-6	NA	NA	TRBJ2-7	14	CASNPGTLAYEQYF	TGTGCCAGCAACCCCGGGACGTTAGCCTACGAGCAGTACTTC
TRBV28	NA	NA	TRBJ2-3	13	CASSALSTDTQYF	TGTGCCAGCAGTGCCCTCAGCACAGATACGCAGTATTTT
TRBV15	NA	once	TRBJ2-5	13	CATSRDFQETQYF	TGTGCCACCAGCAGGGACTTCCAAGAGACCCAGTACTTC
TRBV27	TRBD1	NA	TRBJ2-7	15	CASSLLGTGGHEQYF	TGTGCCAGCAGTTTATTGGGGACAGGGGGCCACGAGCAGTACTTC
TRBV28	TRBD1	NA	TRBJ2-7	14	CASSSGQGAYEQYF	TGTGCCAGCAGTTCCGGGCAGGGGGCCTACGAGCAGTACTTC
TRBV2	TRBD2	NA	TRBJ2-2	18	CASSEYLAGDKNTGELFF	TGTGCCAGCAGTGAATATCTAGCGGGTGATAAGAACACCGGGGAGCTGTTTTTT
TRBV11-2	TRBD1	NA	TRBJ2-7	17	CASSLRQGALLFYEQYF	TGTGCCAGCAGCTTACGACAGGGGGCATTGCTTTTCTACGAGCAGTACTTC
TRBV25-1	NA	NA	TRBJ2-7	16	CASSEYRSSTAYEQYF	TGTGCCAGCAGTGAATACCGGTCGAGTACGGCCTACGAGCAGTACTTC
TRBV7-9	NA	once	TRBJ2-7	15	CASSSSQLPYYEQYF	TGTGCCAGCAGCTCCTCCCAGCTACCCTACTACGAGCAGTACTTC
TRBV5-4	TRBD2	NA	TRBJ2-1	16	CASSLAAGGESNEQFF	TGTGCCAGCAGCTTGGCTGCGGGAGGGGAATCCAATGAGCAGTTCTTC
TRBV2	NA	NA	TRBJ2-7	13	CASSPLASYEQYF	TGTGCCAGCAGCCCCCTAGCCTCCTACGAGCAGTACTTC
TRBV29-1	NA	once	TRBJ2-3	10	CSVETDTQYF	TGCAGCGTTGAAACAGATACGCAGTATTTT
TRBV5-6	NA	NA	TRBJ1-4	12	CASSVLDEKLFF	TGTGCCAGCAGCGTGCTCGATGAAAAACTGTTTTTT
TRBV2	NA	NA	TRBJ2-1	17	CASRPRMGTQKNNEQFF	TGTGCCAGCAGACCACGAATGGGGACACAAAAAAACAATGAGCAGTTCTTC
TRBV10-3	TRBD2	once	TRBJ2-1	15	CAISEGTSGSNEQFF	TGTGCCATCAGCGAAGGGACTAGCGGGAGCAATGAGCAGTTCTTC
TRBV10-3	TRBD1	NA	TRBJ1-1	13	CAIRGQMNTEAFF	TGTGCCATCAGGGGACAGATGAACACTGAAGCTTTCTTT
TRBV28	NA	NA	TRBJ2-2	18	CASSQGDYERENTGELFF	TGTGCCAGTTCCCAGGGGGATTACGAGCGGGAGAACACCGGGGAGCTGTTTTTT
TRBV5-1	NA	NA	TRBJ2-7	13	CASSPRGFHEQYF	TGCGCCAGCAGCCCCCGCGGCTTCCACGAGCAGTACTTC
TRBV13	TRBD2	NA	TRBJ2-3	16	CASSLIAGGSVNTQYF	TGTGCCAGCAGCTTGATAGCGGGAGGAAGCGTTAATACGCAGTATTTT
TRBV7-9	NA	NA	TRBJ2-1	12	CASSLRDREQFF	TGTGCCAGCAGCCTCAGGGACCGCGAGCAGTTCTTC
TRBV11-2	NA	NA	TRBJ2-7	14	CASSLEGTAYEQYF	TGTGCCAGCAGCTTAGAGGGGACGGCTTACGAGCAGTACTTC
TRBV13	NA	NA	TRBJ2-7	14	CASSLVGGESEQYF	TGTGCCAGCAGCTTAGTAGGGGGAGAAAGCGAGCAGTACTTC
TRBV27	NA	NA	TRBJ1-1	14	CASRWSGGNTEAFF	TGTGCCAGCAGGTGGTCAGGCGGGAACACTGAAGCTTTCTTT
TRBV27	NA	NA	TRBJ1-6	14	CASSLGWGRSPLHF	TGTGCCAGCAGTTTAGGATGGGGAAGATCACCCCTCCACTTT
TRBV12-5	TRBD1	NA	TRBJ1-1	14	CASGFGTGGTEAFF	TGTGCTAGTGGTTTTGGGACAGGGGGCACTGAAGCTTTCTTT
TRBV5-1	TRBD2	NA	TRBJ2-1	17	CASSPKTLAGTYNEQFF	TGCGCCAGCAGCCCTAAGACCCTAGCGGGCACCTACAATGAGCAGTTCTTC
TRBV7-6	NA	NA	TRBJ1-1	12	CASSLDATEAFF	TGTGCCAGCAGCTTAGATGCCACTGAAGCTTTCTTT
TRBV19	TRBD1	NA	TRBJ2-7	15	CASSPGQGNRYEQYF	TGTGCCAGTAGTCCCGGACAGGGTAATAGGTACGAGCAGTACTTC
TRBV14	NA	NA	TRBJ2-7	14	CASSPTGKSYEQYF	TGTGCCAGCAGCCCAACAGGGAAATCCTACGAGCAGTACTTC
TRBV2	NA	NA	TRBJ1-1	17	CASSESAGEPMNTEAFF	TGTGCCAGCAGTGAATCCGCGGGGGAACCGATGAACACTGAAGCTTTCTTT
TRBV27	TRBD2	NA	TRBJ2-2	16	CASSAGTSGRTGELFF	TGTGCCAGCAGCGCGGGTACTAGCGGGAGGACCGGGGAGCTGTTTTTT
TRBV13	TRBD1	NA	TRBJ2-2	16	CASSSRDRGRPGELFF	TGTGCCAGCAGCTCCCGGGACAGGGGGCGTCCCGGGGAGCTGTTTTTT
TRBV9	TRBD2	NA	TRBJ2-1	17	CASSVAGNSGPYNEQFF	TGTGCCAGCAGCGTAGCTGGTAATAGCGGGCCCTACAATGAGCAGTTCTTC